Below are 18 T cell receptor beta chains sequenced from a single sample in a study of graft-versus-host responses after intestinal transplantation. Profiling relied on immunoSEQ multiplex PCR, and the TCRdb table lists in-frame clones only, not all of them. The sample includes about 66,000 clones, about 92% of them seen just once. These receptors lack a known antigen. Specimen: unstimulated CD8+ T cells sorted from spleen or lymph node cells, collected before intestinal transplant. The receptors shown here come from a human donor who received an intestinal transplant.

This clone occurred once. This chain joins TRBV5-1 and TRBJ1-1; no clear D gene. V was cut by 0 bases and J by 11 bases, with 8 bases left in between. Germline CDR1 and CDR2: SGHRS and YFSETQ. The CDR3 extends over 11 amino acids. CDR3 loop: CASSLGREAFF. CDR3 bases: TGCGCCAGCAGCTTGGGTAGGGAGGCTTTCTTT.

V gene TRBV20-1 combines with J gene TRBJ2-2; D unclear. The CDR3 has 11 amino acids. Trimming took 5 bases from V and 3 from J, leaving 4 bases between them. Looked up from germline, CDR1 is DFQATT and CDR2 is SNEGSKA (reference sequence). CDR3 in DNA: TGCAGTGCTCCCGACACCGGGGAGCTGTTTTTT. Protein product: CSAPDTGELFF.

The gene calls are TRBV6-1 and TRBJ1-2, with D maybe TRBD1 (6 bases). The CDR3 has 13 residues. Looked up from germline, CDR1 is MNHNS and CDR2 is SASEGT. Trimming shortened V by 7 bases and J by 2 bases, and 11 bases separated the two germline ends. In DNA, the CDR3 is TGTGCCAGCACCCCGGACAGAAACTATGGCTACACCTTC. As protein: CASTPDRNYGYTF.

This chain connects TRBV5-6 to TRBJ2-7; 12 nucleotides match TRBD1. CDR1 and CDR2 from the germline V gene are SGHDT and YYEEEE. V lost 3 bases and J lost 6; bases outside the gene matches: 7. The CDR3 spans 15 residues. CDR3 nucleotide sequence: TGTGCCAGCAGCTCCAGGGACAGGGGGCATTTCGAGCAGTACTTC. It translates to CASSSRDRGHFEQYF.

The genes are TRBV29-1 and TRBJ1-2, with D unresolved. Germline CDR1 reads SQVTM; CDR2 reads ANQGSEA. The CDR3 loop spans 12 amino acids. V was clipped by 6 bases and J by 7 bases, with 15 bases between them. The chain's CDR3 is CSVPSMKGGYTF. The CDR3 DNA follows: TGCAGCGTCCCTAGTATGAAAGGTGGCTACACCTTC.

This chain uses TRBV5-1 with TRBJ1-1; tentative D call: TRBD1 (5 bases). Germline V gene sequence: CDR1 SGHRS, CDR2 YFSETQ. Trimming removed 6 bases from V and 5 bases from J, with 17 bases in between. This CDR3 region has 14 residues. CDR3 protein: CASTITRGGTEAFF. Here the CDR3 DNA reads TGCGCCAGCACCATAACCCGGGGGGGGACTGAAGCTTTCTTT.

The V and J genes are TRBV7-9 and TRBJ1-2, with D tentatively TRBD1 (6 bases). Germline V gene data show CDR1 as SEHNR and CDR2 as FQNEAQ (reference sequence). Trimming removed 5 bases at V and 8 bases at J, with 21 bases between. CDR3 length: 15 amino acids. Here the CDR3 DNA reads TGTGCCAGCAGCCCCCCGGACAGTGCCTCGAAGGGCTACACCTTC. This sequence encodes CASSPPDSASKGYTF.

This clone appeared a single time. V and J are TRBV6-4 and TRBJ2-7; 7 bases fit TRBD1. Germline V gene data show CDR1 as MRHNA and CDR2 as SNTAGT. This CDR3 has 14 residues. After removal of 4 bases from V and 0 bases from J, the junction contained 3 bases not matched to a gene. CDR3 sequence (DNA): TGTGCCAGCAGTGGATGGGACAGCTCCTACGAGCAGTACTTC. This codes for CASSGWDSSYEQYF.

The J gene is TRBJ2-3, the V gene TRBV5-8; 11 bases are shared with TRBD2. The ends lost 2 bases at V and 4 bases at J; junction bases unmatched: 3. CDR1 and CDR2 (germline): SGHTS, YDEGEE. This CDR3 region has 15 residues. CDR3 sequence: CASSFSGGAADTQYF. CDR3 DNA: TGTGCCAGCAGCTTTAGCGGGGGGGCCGCAGATACGCAGTATTTT.

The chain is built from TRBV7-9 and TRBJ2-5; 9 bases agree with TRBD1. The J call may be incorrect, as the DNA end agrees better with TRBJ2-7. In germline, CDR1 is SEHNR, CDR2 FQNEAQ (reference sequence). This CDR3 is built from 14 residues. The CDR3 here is CASSLPGQGYEQYF. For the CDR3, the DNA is TGTGCCAGCAGCTTACCGGGACAGGGCTACGAGCAGTACTTC.

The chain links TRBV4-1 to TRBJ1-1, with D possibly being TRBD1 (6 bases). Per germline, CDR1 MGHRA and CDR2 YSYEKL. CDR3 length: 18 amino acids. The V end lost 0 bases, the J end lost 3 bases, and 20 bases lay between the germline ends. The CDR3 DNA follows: TGCGCCAGCAGCCAAGAACTGGGGAAGGGGGGGCCTCACACTGAAGCTTTCTTT. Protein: CASSQELGKGGPHTEAFF.

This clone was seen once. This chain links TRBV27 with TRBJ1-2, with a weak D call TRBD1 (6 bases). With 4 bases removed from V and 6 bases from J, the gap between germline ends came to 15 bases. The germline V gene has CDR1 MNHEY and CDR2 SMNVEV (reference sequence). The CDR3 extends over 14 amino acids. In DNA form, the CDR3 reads TGTGCCAGCAGTTCCACCGGGACACACGATGGCTACACCTTC. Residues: CASSSTGTHDGYTF.

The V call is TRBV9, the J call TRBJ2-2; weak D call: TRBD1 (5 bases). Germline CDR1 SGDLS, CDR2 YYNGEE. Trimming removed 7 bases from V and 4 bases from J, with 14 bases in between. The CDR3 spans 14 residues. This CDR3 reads CASGASSGTGELFF. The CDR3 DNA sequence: TGTGCCAGCGGGGCCTCGTCGGGCACCGGGGAGCTGTTTTTT. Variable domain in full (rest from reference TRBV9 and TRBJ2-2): DSGVTQTPKHLITATGQRVTLRCSPRSGDLSVYWYQQSLDQGLQFLIQYYNGEERAKGNILERFSAQQFPDLHSELNLSSLELGDSALYFCASGASSGTGELFFGEGSRLTVL.

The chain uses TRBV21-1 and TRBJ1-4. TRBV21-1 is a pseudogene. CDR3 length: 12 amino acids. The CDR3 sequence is CASSTPREKLFF. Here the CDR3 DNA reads TGTGCCAGCAGCACCCCGCGCGAAAAACTGTTTTTT.

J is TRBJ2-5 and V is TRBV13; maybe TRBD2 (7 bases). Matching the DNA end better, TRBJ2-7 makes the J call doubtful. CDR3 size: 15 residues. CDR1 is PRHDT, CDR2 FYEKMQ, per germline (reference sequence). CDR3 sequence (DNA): TGTGCCAGCGGACTCACGGGGGGCTCCTCCTACGAGCAGTACTTC. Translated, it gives CASGLTGGSSYEQYF.

CDR3 sequence: CASSIGSSGANVLTF. The CDR3 region has the DNA TGTGCCAGTAGTATAGGGAGCTCTGGGGCCAACGTCCTGACTTTC. The chain carries TRBV19 and TRBJ2-6; D ambiguous. V lost 1 base, J lost 0 bases, and 4 bases lay in between. Germline V gene data show CDR1 as LNHDA and CDR2 as SQIVND (reference sequence). This CDR3 spans 15 amino acids.

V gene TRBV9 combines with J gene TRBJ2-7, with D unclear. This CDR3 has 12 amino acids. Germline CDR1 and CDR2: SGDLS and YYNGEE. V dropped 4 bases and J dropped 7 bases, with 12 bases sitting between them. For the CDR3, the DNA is TGTGCCAGCAGCCCAAATTTACAGGAGCAGTACTTC. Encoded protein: CASSPNLQEQYF.

The CDR3 loop is CASSAPTGTYEQYF. The CDR3 nucleotides read TGTGCCAGCAGCGCACCGACAGGGACCTACGAGCAGTACTTC. The chain couples TRBV11-2 to TRBJ2-7; 7 nucleotides match TRBD1. The junction had 6 bases not matched to a gene; V was cut back by 5 bases and J by 2 bases. This CDR3 spans 14 amino acids. Germline loops: CDR1 SGHAT, CDR2 FQNNGV.